This T cell receptor beta chain was sequenced during a study of shared T cell receptors in the human thymus. The repertoire was sequenced with immunoSEQ multiplex PCR; TCRdb's copy has only in-frame clones and lacks some. Among 550,000 to 800,000 clones listed, approximately 83% were seen once. Between the trimmed V and J ends, which lost 0 bases and 1 base, there was a span of 14 bases. This CDR3 comprises 16 residues. The germline V gene has CDR1 SQVTM and CDR2 ANQGSEA. The data also belong to a second study, concerning human thymus T cells. That source adds: Resections obtained during corrective heart surgery supplied the thymus tissue. The authors found apparently biased V and J gene usage in thymic and blood repertoires.

The V call is TRBV29-1, the J call TRBJ2-3; perhaps TRBD2 as D (6 bases). The sequenced material came from thymocytes. The clonotype comes from a girl under three years old with a congenital heart defect. In nucleotides, the CDR3 is TGCAGCGTTGAAGATCTGGAGGGCCCGGGCACAGATACGCAGTATTTT. Translating it yields CSVEDLEGPGTDTQYF.